This T cell receptor beta chain was found in a study of blood T cell repertoires in COVID-19. The protocol was immunoSEQ multiplex PCR, while the TCRdb copy is restricted to in-frame clones and leaves out a portion. This sample carries hundreds of thousands of clones, 81% of them seen once, and the ten largest clones take 7.5% to 9%. The CDR3 runs to 16 residues. V shed 4 bases and J 2 bases; nucleotides not matched to a gene: 12. Germline V lookup: CDR1 SGHNT, CDR2 YYREEE (reference sequence). The sample consisted of peripheral blood. The chain joins TRBV5-4 to TRBJ2-7; 7 bases line up with TRBD2. The source is a woman aged 80 or over with acute or convalescent COVID-19. For the CDR3, the DNA is TGTGCCAGCAGCCCGGTCCCCGCGGGGGAGACCTACGAGCAGTACTTC. Its protein is CASSPVPAGETYEQYF.